This T cell receptor beta chain was identified in a study of blood T cell repertoires in COVID-19. Study summary: The samples span acute and convalescent COVID-19 from the United States, Italy and Spain. From T cells, B-cell-depleted T cells, or PBMCs came the material, which was cDNA or gDNA.

Per the authors' pipeline: For nucleated cells, counts were estimated from reference gene primer amplification. Sequencing used immunoSEQ multiplex PCR; TCRdb keeps in-frame clones, though not all of them. V and J calls and clone size come straight from that table; D and trimming were deduced from the DNA. The data contain 250,000 to 350,000 clones, approximately 91% of them seen just once; the ten biggest clones take up about 12%. The sequencing sample was made of peripheral blood. This receptor was taken from a woman aged 55-70 years with acute or convalescent COVID-19.

The CDR3 spells CASSDGQQPQHF. CDR3 in DNA: TGTGCCAGCAGCGACGGACAGCAGCCCCAGCATTTT. The chain employs TRBV5-4 and TRBJ1-5; maybe TRBD1 (6 bases). Germline V gene data show CDR1 as SGHNT and CDR2 as YYREEE (reference sequence). V shed 4 bases and J shed 7 bases, with 9 bases lying between them. The length of the CDR3 is 12 residues.